This TCR beta chain was identified in a study of beta chain features in type 1 diabetes (dated by TCRdb to the late 2010s). For the study in its entirety: Mean age, gender distribution, total cell number and subset yield were not different between patients and healthy donors. A total of roughly 98,000,000 sorted cells were examined across all samples, and RNA yield correlated strongly with the number of cells per subset. The study compared the TCRB repertoires of sorted circulating CD4+ T cell subsets in recently diagnosed type 1 diabetes patients with those in matched healthy donors. Whereas all 30 or so donors provided naive and central memory subsets, regulatory and stem cell-like memory subsets were isolated from just 8 patients and about 8 healthy donors.

The study at large found these results: Shorter templates might be favored by PCR, yet because patient and control samples were amplified and corrected together, any such skew would affect both groups equally. Naive, central memory and regulatory TCRB repertoires appeared more similar among patients than among healthy donors. Patients with type 1 diabetes made fewer insertions and deleted more nucleotides at VDJ recombination sites, implying thymic rearrangement abnormalities. Because small numbers of individuals were included in the HLA sub-analyses, any influence of HLA type on TCRB rearrangement was left unresolved. Type 1 diabetes patients showed a moderate but significant shortening of TCRB CDR3 length in all four CD4+ subsets. Because cDNA was sequenced instead of genomic DNA, highly expressing activated cells could be over-represented, though the groups showed no difference in activation or CD3 levels.

All of the isolated RNA was reverse transcribed with the High Capacity cDNA Reverse Transcription Kit, so expressed TCRB transcripts were sequenced. Deep immunoSEQ sequencing was performed on naive, central memory and regulatory T cell samples, with an average of roughly 3.5 million total reads per sample. Sorted cells were lysed in RLT buffer, and RNA was extracted using DNase-treated RNeasy Micro or Mini kits according to cell number. Each cell subset was processed separately to prevent cross-contamination, with patient and healthy donor samples processed together. The immunoSEQ multiplex PCR was used to amplify TCRB sequences from cDNA, yielding 87-bp fragments that span the CDR3 region. The amplicons were sequenced using the Illumina HiSeq platform. In the paper's pipeline: Synthetic template baselines were used to correct PCR bias computationally, reads within Hamming distance 2 were collapsed together, and singletons that could not be merged were discarded. Reads were aligned against IMGT so that V, D and J genes, CDR3 length and insertions or deletions at six rearrangement sites could be assigned. Within each subset, clonotype counts were normalized to the number of sorted cells before true diversity and Gini coefficients were calculated with the tcR R package. Repertoire sharing was quantified using the overlap coefficient calculated on TCRB nucleotide sequences. Out-of-frame TCRB sequences from naive cells were analyzed as a proxy for the pre-selection repertoire. TCRdb stores this immuneACCESS table with in-frame sequences only. Part of the clones is absent; in the studies checked, under half of the shortfall reflects unresolved V genes, and no reason is known for the rest. V, J and clone size are those of that table, while D and trimming were read from the DNA. Recorded for this sample are about 900,000 clones; 15% to 20% of them occurred a single time. The top ten constitute 0.02% to 0.025% of the sample.

This clone was seen more than once but under ten times. Its recognized antigen is unknown. Base qualities are not provided; no much larger clone lies one nucleotide away. Each donor gave one peripheral blood draw, roughly 120 mL on average, collected into heparinised tubes. A BD FACSAria II and a panel including CD45RO, CCR7, CD25, CD127, CD95 and CD27 were used to sort naive, central memory, regulatory and stem cell-like memory CD4+ T cells. All sorted populations exceeded 95% purity. Right away, PBMCs were isolated by Lymphoprep density gradient centrifugation and were stained directly, with no culture step. Samples were stained and sorted in pairs, with one healthy donor and one patient per experiment, so that batch effects were minimized. The germline V gene encodes CDR1 MDHEN and CDR2 SYDVKM. V ends up 6 bases short and J 4 bases short, with an unmatched junction base count of 7. The CDR3 covers 14 residues, taking in both the cysteine and the phenylalanine. Just the 42-base CDR3 DNA is kept, in frame starting at base 1.

Recombination joined TRBV28 with TRBJ2-5; TRBD2 lines up with 8 middle nucleotides. The clonotype comes from a woman aged 18-29 years in good health. Source material: naive CD4+ T cells from blood. The cell subset or site tag for this specimen amounts to: true naive CD4+ T cells. The DNA reads as follows: TGTGCCAGCAGCTTCCTTAGCGGGACAGAGACCCAGTACTTC. It translates to CASSFLSGTETQYF.